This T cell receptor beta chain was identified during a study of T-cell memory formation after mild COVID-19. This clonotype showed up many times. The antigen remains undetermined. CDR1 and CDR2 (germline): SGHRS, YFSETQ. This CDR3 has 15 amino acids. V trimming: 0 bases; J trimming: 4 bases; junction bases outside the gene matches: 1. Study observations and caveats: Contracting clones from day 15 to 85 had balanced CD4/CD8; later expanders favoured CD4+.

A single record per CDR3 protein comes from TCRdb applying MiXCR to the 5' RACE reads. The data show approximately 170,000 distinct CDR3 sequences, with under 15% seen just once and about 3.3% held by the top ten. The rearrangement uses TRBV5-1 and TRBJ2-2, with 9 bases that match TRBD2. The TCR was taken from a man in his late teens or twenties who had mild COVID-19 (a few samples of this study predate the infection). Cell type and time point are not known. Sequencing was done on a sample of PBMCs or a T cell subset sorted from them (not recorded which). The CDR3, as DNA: TGCGCCAGCAGCTTGGGACTAGCGGTCACCGGGGAGCTGTTTTTT. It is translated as CASSLGLAVTGELFF.